This T cell receptor (beta chain) appears in the sequencing data of a study of beta chain features in type 1 diabetes. Study background: Regarding age, gender and cell yields, patients proved similar to healthy donors. Findings and caveats of the study: It was possible that PCR favored shorter templates, equally so in patients and controls.

Reverse transcribing all isolated RNA meant expressed TCRB transcripts were sequenced. Naive, central memory and regulatory T cell samples produced a mean of roughly 3.5 million reads. The assay was immunoSEQ multiplex PCR, and TCRdb's table has in-frame clones only and misses some. The sample carries 300,000 to 450,000 clones, roughly a fifth recorded once. Comments on this clone: Its antigen is currently unknown.

V was pared by 0 bases and J by 6 bases, with 1 base of the junction left unmatched. Germline assignment: CDR1 SGHDT and CDR2 YYEEEE. The CDR3 spans 13 residues. The collection from each donor was one heparinised blood draw averaging roughly 100 mL. The V and J genes are TRBV5-6 and TRBJ2-3, with 7 nucleotides matching TRBD1. The sample taken for sequencing was naive CD4+ T cells from blood. This receptor was taken from a woman aged 18-29 years in good health. Here the CDR3 reads CASSLDRGDTQYF. CDR3 nucleotide sequence: TGTGCCAGCAGCTTGGACAGGGGTGATACGCAGTATTTT.